Following are 9 T cell receptor beta chains from one sample sequenced in a study of blood T cell repertoires in COVID-19. The method was immunoSEQ multiplex PCR; TCRdb's version includes in-frame clones alone and lacks a portion of them. The sample lists 65,000 to 75,000 clones, 80% seen once, with approximately 12% in the top ten. Sequenced input: peripheral blood. The receptor source for this set is a human donor in a cohort sampled during active COVID-19.

The gene calls are TRBV3-1 (or the pseudogene TRBV3-2) and TRBJ2-1, with 7 nucleotides matching TRBD1. V was clipped by 6 bases and J by 8 bases; unmatched bases: 13. The V gene's germline CDR1 is LGHDT and CDR2 YNNKEL (reference sequence). CDR3 length: 15 amino acids. CDR3 sequence: CASRLQGSLYDEQFF. The CDR3 region has the DNA TGTGCCAGCAGGTTACAGGGGTCCCTTTACGATGAGCAGTTCTTC.

The rearrangement links TRBV7-2 to TRBJ2-3, with D tentatively TRBD1 (5 bases). In germline, CDR1 is SGHTA, CDR2 FQGNSA. Trimming removed 3 bases from V and 0 bases from J, with 10 bases in between. CDR3 length equals 15 residues. The CDR3 bases are TGTGCCAGCAGCTTGGGGCGACTCAGCACAGATACGCAGTATTTT. Translated: CASSLGRLSTDTQYF.

This chain connects TRBV6-6 to TRBJ2-2; the match to TRBD2 covers 9 bases. V lost 7 bases to trimming and J lost 4 bases; unmatched junction nucleotides: 7. Per germline, CDR1 MNHNY and CDR2 SVGAGI (reference sequence). This CDR3 region has 15 residues. CDR3 sequence (DNA): TGTGCCAGCATCAACATGGGACTAGCCACCGGGGAGCTGTTTTTT. It is translated as CASINMGLATGELFF.

This clone came up once. This chain links TRBV24-1 with TRBJ2-1; 9 bases align to TRBD2. The CDR3 spans 16 residues. J gave up 3 bases and V 4 bases, and 6 bases lay outside the gene matches. Germline CDR1 is KGHDR and CDR2 is SFDVKD. The CDR3 sequence: CATSDPGLAFYNEQFF. The CDR3 DNA follows: TGTGCCACCAGTGACCCGGGACTAGCATTCTACAATGAGCAGTTCTTC.

This chain connects TRBV28 to TRBJ1-5, with D tentatively TRBD1 (6 bases). Germline CDR1 reads MDHEN; CDR2 reads SYDVKM. Between the trimmed V and J ends, which lost 1 base and 1 base, there was a span of 11 bases. This CDR3 comprises 16 residues. The CDR3 DNA reads as TGTGCCAGCAGTTTATTGGCAGGGGTGAGCAATCAGCCCCAGCATTTT. Its translation: CASSLLAGVSNQPQHF.

The chain couples TRBV6-5 to TRBJ2-7; D possibly corresponds to TRBD1 (6 bases). V was pared by 6 bases and J by 2 bases, with 17 bases between. CDR1 and CDR2 from the germline V gene are MNHEY and SVGAGI. The length of the CDR3 is 15 residues. CDR3 sequence reads: CASSPRVRGTYEQYF. The CDR3 DNA is TGTGCCAGCAGCCCCAGGGTCAGGGGAACCTACGAGCAGTACTTC.

The chain couples TRBV28 to TRBJ1-2, with no clear D. Trimming shortened V by 3 bases and J by 5 bases, and 10 bases separated the two germline ends. There are 13 residues in the CDR3. CDR1 and CDR2 (germline): MDHEN, SYDVKM. CDR3 DNA: TGTGCCAGCAGTTTGGGCAGAAGATATGGCTACACCTTC. The encoded protein is CASSLGRRYGYTF.

In this sample, this clone turned up once. The rearrangement joins TRBV7-3 to TRBJ2-2, with a weak D call TRBD1 (5 bases). Trimming removed 3 bases from V and 4 bases from J, with 9 bases in between. Germline V CDR1 and CDR2: SGHTA, FQGTGA. This CDR3 comprises 14 residues. The CDR3 protein is CASSFQGGTGELFF. In DNA, the CDR3 is TGTGCCAGCAGCTTCCAGGGTGGCACCGGGGAGCTGTTTTTT.

The chain has TRBV13 and TRBJ2-1, with TRBD2 identical over 10 bases. J lost 0 bases, V lost 6 bases, and 2 bases had no gene match. In germline, CDR1 is PRHDT, CDR2 FYEKMQ (reference sequence). The CDR3 is 15 amino acids. The CDR3 DNA sequence: TGTGCCAGCAGAGCGGGAGGGAGCTCCTACAATGAGCAGTTCTTC. Its protein product is CASRAGGSSYNEQFF.